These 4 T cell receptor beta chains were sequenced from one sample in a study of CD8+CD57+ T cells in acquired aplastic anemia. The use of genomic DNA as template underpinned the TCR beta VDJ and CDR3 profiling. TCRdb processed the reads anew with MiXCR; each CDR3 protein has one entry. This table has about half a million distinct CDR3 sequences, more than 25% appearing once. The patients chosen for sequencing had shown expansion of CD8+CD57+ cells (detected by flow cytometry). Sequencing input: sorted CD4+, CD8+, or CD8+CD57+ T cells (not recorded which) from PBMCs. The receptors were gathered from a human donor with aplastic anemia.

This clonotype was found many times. The DNA of the CDR3 is TGCGCCAGCAGCCAGACCTTGAGCGGATTTAGCAATCAGCCCCAGCATTTT. Amino acid sequence: CASSQTLSGFSNQPQHF. J is TRBJ1-5 and V is TRBV4-1; D is unclear. The CDR3 runs 17 residues. The germline CDR1 and CDR2 sequences are MGHRA and YSYEKL. Trimming took 3 bases from V and 0 from J, leaving 15 bases between them.

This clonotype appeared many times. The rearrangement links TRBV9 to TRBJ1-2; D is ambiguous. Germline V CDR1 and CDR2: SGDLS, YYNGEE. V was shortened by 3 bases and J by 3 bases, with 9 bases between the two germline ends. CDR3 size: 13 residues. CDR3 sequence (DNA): TGTGCCAGCAGCGGAGTTCGTGACTATGGCTACACCTTC. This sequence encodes CASSGVRDYGYTF.

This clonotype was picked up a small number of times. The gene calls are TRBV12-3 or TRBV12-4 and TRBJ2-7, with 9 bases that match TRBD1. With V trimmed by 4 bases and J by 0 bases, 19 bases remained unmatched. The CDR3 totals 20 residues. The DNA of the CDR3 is TGTGCCAGCAGTTCGTACTACAGCCCCGGACAGGGGACGTTCTCCTACGAGCAGTACTTC. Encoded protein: CASSSYYSPGQGTFSYEQYF.

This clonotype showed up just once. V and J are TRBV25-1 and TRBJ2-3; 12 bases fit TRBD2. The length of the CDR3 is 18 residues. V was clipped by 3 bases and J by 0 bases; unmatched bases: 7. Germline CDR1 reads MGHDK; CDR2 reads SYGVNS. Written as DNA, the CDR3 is TGTGCCAGCAGTGATGATAGGGGGACTAGCGGGAGCACAGATACGCAGTATTTT. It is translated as CASSDDRGTSGSTDTQYF.